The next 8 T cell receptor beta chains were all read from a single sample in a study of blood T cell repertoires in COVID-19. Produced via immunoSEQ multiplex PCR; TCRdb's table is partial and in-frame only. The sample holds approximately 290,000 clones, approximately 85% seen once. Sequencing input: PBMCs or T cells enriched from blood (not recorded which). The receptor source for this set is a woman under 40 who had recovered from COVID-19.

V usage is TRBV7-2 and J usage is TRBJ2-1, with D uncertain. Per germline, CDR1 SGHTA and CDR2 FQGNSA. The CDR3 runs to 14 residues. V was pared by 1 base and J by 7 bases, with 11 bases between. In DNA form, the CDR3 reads TGTGCCAGCAGCTTAGTTGGCGGAGATAATGAGCAGTTCTTC. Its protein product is CASSLVGGDNEQFF. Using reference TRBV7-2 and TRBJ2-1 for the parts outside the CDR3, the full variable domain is GAGVSQSPSNKVTEKGKDVELRCDPISGHTALYWYRQSLGQGLEFLIYFQGNSAPDKSGLPSDRFSAERTGGSVSTLTIQRTQQEDSAVYLCASSLVGGDNEQFFGPGTRLTVL.

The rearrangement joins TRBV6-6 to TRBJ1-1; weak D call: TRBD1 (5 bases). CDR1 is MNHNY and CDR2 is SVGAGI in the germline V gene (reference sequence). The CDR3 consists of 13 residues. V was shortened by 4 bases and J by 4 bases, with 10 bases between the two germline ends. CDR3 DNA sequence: TGTGCCAGCAGTTTTGGGGGAGGCACTGAAGCTTTCTTT. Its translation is CASSFGGGTEAFF.

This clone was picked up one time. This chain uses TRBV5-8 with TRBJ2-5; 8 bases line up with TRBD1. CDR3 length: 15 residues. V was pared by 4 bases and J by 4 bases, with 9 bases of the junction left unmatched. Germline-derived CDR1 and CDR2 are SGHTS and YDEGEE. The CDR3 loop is CASSPGTGGPETQYF. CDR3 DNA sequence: TGTGCCAGCAGCCCCGGGACAGGAGGACCAGAGACCCAGTACTTC.

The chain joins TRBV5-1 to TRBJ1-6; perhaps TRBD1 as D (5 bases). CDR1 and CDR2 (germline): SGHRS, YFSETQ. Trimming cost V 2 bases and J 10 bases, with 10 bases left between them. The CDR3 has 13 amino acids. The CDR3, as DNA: TGCGCCAGCAGCTTTGACAGTCAATCACCCCTCCACTTT. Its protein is CASSFDSQSPLHF.

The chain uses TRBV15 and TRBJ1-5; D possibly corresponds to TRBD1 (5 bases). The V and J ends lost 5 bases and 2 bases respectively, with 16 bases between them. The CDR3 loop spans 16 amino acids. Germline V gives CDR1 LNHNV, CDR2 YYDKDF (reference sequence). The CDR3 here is CATSGDRYFRNQPQHF. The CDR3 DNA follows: TGTGCCACCAGCGGCGACAGATACTTTCGCAATCAGCCCCAGCATTTT.

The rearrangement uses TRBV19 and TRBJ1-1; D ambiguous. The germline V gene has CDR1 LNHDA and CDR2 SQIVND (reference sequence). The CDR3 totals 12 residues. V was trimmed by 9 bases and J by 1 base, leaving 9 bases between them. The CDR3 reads CASRRGNTEAFF. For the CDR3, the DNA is TGTGCCAGCAGACGGGGGAACACTGAAGCTTTCTTT.

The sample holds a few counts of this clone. CDR3 sequence reads: CASSISTGLTDTQYF. The CDR3 DNA sequence: TGTGCCAGTAGTATAAGTACAGGGCTGACAGATACGCAGTATTTT. The gene calls are TRBV19 and TRBJ2-3, with D possibly matching TRBD1 (6 bases). CDR3 length equals 15 residues. CDR1 is LNHDA, CDR2 SQIVND, per germline (reference sequence). The V end lost 2 bases, the J end lost 3 bases, and 12 bases lay between the germline ends.

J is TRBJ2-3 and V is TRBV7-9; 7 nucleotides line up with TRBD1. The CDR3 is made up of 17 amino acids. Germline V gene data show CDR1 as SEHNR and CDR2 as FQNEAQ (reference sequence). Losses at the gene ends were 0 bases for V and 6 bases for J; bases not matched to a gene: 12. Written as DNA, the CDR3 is TGTGCCAGCAGCTTAGCGGGGGACAGCATATTCGGGGATACGCAGTATTTT. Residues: CASSLAGDSIFGDTQYF.